Listed below are T cell receptor beta chains from one sample, sequenced in a study of PD-1 blockade in mismatch repair-deficient tumors. Assay: immunoSEQ multiplex PCR; the TCRdb copy retains only in-frame clones and omits some. The sample lists 120,000 or so clones, approximately 86% occurring once. This sample comprised peripheral blood, obtained 44 weeks after starting pembrolizumab. These receptors were taken from an adult with mismatch repair-deficient cancer. The CDR3 runs from the conserved cysteine through the conserved F or W. D genes are given only for firm matches. Rows give clone size only sometimes, using once, few, many, or a class for an expanded clone.

CDR3nt: TGCAGCGTTGAGTTAACACCCTTTTTTGGTGAAGCTTTCTTT
CDR3aa: CSVELTPFFGEAFF
d_gene: -
v_gene: TRBV29-1
j_gene: TRBJ1-1
abundance: -

CDR3nt: TGTGCCAGCAGTTACGGGGCGGGGGAGCAGTTCTTC
CDR3aa: CASSYGAGEQFF
d_gene: -
v_gene: TRBV27
j_gene: TRBJ2-1
abundance: -

CDR3nt: TGTGCCAGCAGCGTAGCAAGCTCTGGGGCCAACGTCCTGACTTTC
CDR3aa: CASSVASSGANVLTF
d_gene: -
v_gene: TRBV9
j_gene: TRBJ2-6
abundance: -

CDR3nt: TGTGCCAGCAGCTTAGGAGACAGGCGGACCTACGAGCAGTACTTC
CDR3aa: CASSLGDRRTYEQYF
d_gene: -
v_gene: TRBV11-2
j_gene: TRBJ2-7
abundance: -

CDR3nt: TGTGCCAGCAGCCACCCGGACACCAACATTCAGTACTTC
CDR3aa: CASSHPDTNIQYF
d_gene: -
v_gene: TRBV11-2
j_gene: TRBJ2-4
abundance: -

CDR3nt: TGCGCCAGCAGCCAAGATTCCCTTAGCCTAACCTACGAGCAGTACTTC
CDR3aa: CASSQDSLSLTYEQYF
d_gene: -
v_gene: TRBV4-1
j_gene: TRBJ2-7
abundance: -

CDR3nt: TGTGCCAGCAGCCTACAGTCGTCGAAGGGCTACACCTTC
CDR3aa: CASSLQSSKGYTF
d_gene: -
v_gene: TRBV7-9
j_gene: TRBJ1-2
abundance: -

CDR3nt: TGTGCCAGCAGTCCCGGGACTTTCAATGAGCAGTTCTTC
CDR3aa: CASSPGTFNEQFF
d_gene: -
v_gene: TRBV27
j_gene: TRBJ2-1
abundance: -

CDR3nt: TGTGCCATCAGTGAACTAGCGAAAAGCTCCTACGAGCAGTACTTC
CDR3aa: CAISELAKSSYEQYF
d_gene: TRBD2
v_gene: TRBV10-3
j_gene: TRBJ2-7
abundance: once

CDR3nt: TGTGCCTGGAGTCCTAAAACTAGCGATCACACAGATACGCAGTATTTT
CDR3aa: CAWSPKTSDHTDTQYF
d_gene: TRBD2
v_gene: TRBV30
j_gene: TRBJ2-3
abundance: -

CDR3nt: TGCGCCAGCAGAGGCCAAGCCTACGAGCAGTACTTC
CDR3aa: CASRGQAYEQYF
d_gene: -
v_gene: TRBV10-2
j_gene: TRBJ2-7
abundance: -

CDR3nt: TGCAGCAGCGAGGTAGCGGGAGCGGGCAATGAGCAGTTCTTC
CDR3aa: CSSEVAGAGNEQFF
d_gene: TRBD2
v_gene: TRBV29-1
j_gene: TRBJ2-1
abundance: -

CDR3nt: TGTGCCAGCAGTGAAGCATCAGGGCCTGTTTACGAGCAGTACTTC
CDR3aa: CASSEASGPVYEQYF
d_gene: -
v_gene: TRBV2
j_gene: TRBJ2-7
abundance: -

CDR3nt: TGCGCCAGCAGCCAAATAAGGAGCCAAGAGACCCAGTACTTC
CDR3aa: CASSQIRSQETQYF
d_gene: -
v_gene: TRBV4-1
j_gene: TRBJ2-5
abundance: -

CDR3nt: TGTGCCAGCAGTCCCAACTGGGGCAGGGACACTGAAGCTTTCTTT
CDR3aa: CASSPNWGRDTEAFF
d_gene: -
v_gene: TRBV27
j_gene: TRBJ1-1
abundance: -

CDR3nt: TGTGCCAGCAGCTTCGTGAAGGCAGGGGTAGAGGGGAACACTGAAGCTTTCTTT
CDR3aa: CASSFVKAGVEGNTEAFF
d_gene: -
v_gene: TRBV13
j_gene: TRBJ1-1
abundance: -

CDR3nt: TGTGCCAGCAGCTCACAAGCGGGAGATACCGGGGAGCTGTTTTTT
CDR3aa: CASSSQAGDTGELFF
d_gene: TRBD2
v_gene: TRBV9
j_gene: TRBJ2-2
abundance: -